This is a list of T cell receptor beta chains from one sample in a study of early T cells in non-severe SARS-CoV-2 infection. A single record per CDR3 protein comes from TCRdb applying MiXCR to the 5' RACE reads. Of around 61,000 distinct CDR3 sequences listed, about 10% are singletons. The sequencing sample was made of whole blood. The receptors shown here come from an adult who was a healthcare worker with PCR-confirmed SARS-CoV-2 infection or an uninfected control (not recorded which). The conserved cysteine and the conserved F or W are not part of the CDR3 here. Each record gives: V gene, clone size, D gene, CDR3 protein. The D gene is left open where the match is weak. Clone size, where shown, is once, few, many, or a class for clones that have expanded.

v_gene: TRBV11-1; abundance: many; d_gene: TRBD2; CDR3aa: ASSFGLAGANSYNEQF
v_gene: TRBV28; abundance: -; d_gene: TRBD2; CDR3aa: ASTRLAGGHNEQF
v_gene: TRBV5-4; abundance: -; d_gene: -; CDR3aa: ASSLAGQNTEAF
v_gene: TRBV6-6; abundance: many; d_gene: TRBD1; CDR3aa: ASSSGQGGFRANVLT
v_gene: TRBV7-2; abundance: many; d_gene: -; CDR3aa: ASRPTSGELF
v_gene: TRBV24-1; abundance: few; d_gene: TRBD2; CDR3aa: ATSATGTSGGTDTQY
v_gene: TRBV6-5; abundance: -; d_gene: -; CDR3aa: ASGETGELF
v_gene: TRBV29-1; abundance: -; d_gene: TRBD2; CDR3aa: SVVPRGGRANTDTQY
v_gene: TRBV29-1; abundance: many; d_gene: -; CDR3aa: SVRAGFWGQY
v_gene: TRBV3-1; abundance: few; d_gene: -; CDR3aa: ASSQGQYEQY
v_gene: TRBV5-1; abundance: few; d_gene: -; CDR3aa: ASSLIIASNEQF
v_gene: TRBV7-3; abundance: few; d_gene: TRBD2; CDR3aa: ASSLTSGGYNEQF
v_gene: TRBV20-1; abundance: few; d_gene: TRBD2; CDR3aa: SANSGSPDTQY
v_gene: TRBV5-1; abundance: -; d_gene: TRBD2; CDR3aa: ASRIAGAIEQY